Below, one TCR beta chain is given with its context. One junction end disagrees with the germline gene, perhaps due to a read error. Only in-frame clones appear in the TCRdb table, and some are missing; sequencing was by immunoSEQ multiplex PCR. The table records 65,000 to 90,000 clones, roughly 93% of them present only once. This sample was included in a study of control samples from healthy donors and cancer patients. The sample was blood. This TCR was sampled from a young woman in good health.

The CDR3 DNA follows: TGTGCCACCAGCAGAGATAGCAGCACACCTCATTTT. Its translation is CATSRDSSTPHF. V and J are TRBV15 and TRBJ1-3, with unresolved D. This CDR3 has 12 amino acids. Germline V gene sequence: CDR1 LNHNV, CDR2 YYDKDF (reference sequence).